A selection of T cell receptor beta chains follows, all from one sample in a study of radiation and T cells in renal cell carcinoma. Clones were read by immunoSEQ multiplex PCR, and TCRdb kept only the in-frame ones, dropping some. The repertoire holds around 180,000 clones, about 87% seen once, with about 11% in the top ten. Material: blood, obtained from a patient whose treatment included radiotherapy and nephrectomy. The receptors derive from a woman aged 50 to 60 with renal cell carcinoma. Both conserved end residues are part of each CDR3. A D gene is named only where the DNA matches it firmly. The size of a clone is reported for some rows only, either as once, few or many, or as a class for expanded clones.

d_call	clone_size	v_call	cdr3_length	j_call	cdr3_aa	cdr3_nt
-	-	TRBV4-2	16	TRBJ2-2	CASSQVEGGDTGELFF	TGTGCCAGCAGCCAAGTTGAGGGGGGAGACACCGGGGAGCTGTTTTTT
-	-	TRBV11-2	13	TRBJ2-7	CASSLERPHEQYF	TGTGCCAGCAGCTTAGAACGACCCCACGAGCAGTACTTC
-	-	TRBV19	16	TRBJ1-5	CASSRGTSWIDQPQHF	TGTGCCAGTAGTAGGGGGACTTCATGGATCGACCAGCCCCAGCATTTT
TRBD1	-	TRBV10-2	16	TRBJ2-5	CASSEIRTGTGETQYF	TGCGCCAGCAGTGAAATAAGGACAGGGACGGGTGAGACCCAGTACTTC
-	-	TRBV6-5	14	TRBJ1-4	CASTPAGPREKLFF	TGTGCCAGCACACCTGCCGGGCCTAGAGAAAAACTGTTCTTT
-	-	TRBV25-1	16	TRBJ2-4	CASSDGTLLSRDIQYF	TGTGCCAGCAGTGATGGGACTCTTTTAAGCCGGGACATTCAGTACTTC
-	-	TRBV6-6	14	TRBJ2-5	CASSYEGGAETQYF	TGTGCCAGCAGTTACGAGGGGGGCGCAGAGACCCAGTACTTC
-	-	TRBV2	14	TRBJ1-4	CASSEGTANEKLFF	TGTGCCAGCAGTGAAGGGACGGCGAATGAAAAACTGTTTTTT
TRBD1	once	TRBV2	14	TRBJ1-5	CASSGTGSNQPQHF	TGTGCCAGCAGTGGGACAGGGTCGAATCAGCCCCAGCATTTT
-	-	TRBV5-1	17	TRBJ2-3	CASSLGGSSLGTDTQYF	TGCGCCAGCAGCTTGGGCGGTTCCTCTCTGGGCACAGATACGCAGTATTTT
TRBD1	-	TRBV25-1	12	TRBJ2-7	CASSRDSYEQYF	TGTGCCAGCTCCCGGGACAGCTACGAGCAGTACTTC
TRBD2	-	TRBV2	13	TRBJ2-7	CASKTSGGSKQYF	TGTGCCAGTAAGACTAGCGGGGGGAGCAAGCAGTACTTC
TRBD1	-	TRBV10-3	14	TRBJ1-1	CAIRRQGVHTEAFF	TGTGCCATCAGACGACAGGGAGTCCACACTGAAGCTTTCTTT
-	-	TRBV4-1	11	TRBJ1-3	CASSQQNTIYF	TGCGCCAGCAGCCAACAAAACACCATATATTTT
TRBD2	-	TRBV5-4	15	TRBJ2-7	CASSGGLAEAYEQYF	TGTGCCAGCTCGGGTGGACTAGCGGAAGCCTACGAGCAGTACTTC
-	-	TRBV7-9	15	TRBJ2-3	CASSLATADTDTQYF	TGTGCCAGCAGCTTAGCGACGGCCGACACAGATACGCAGTATTTT
-	-	TRBV19	13	TRBJ2-7	CASSIGTGTQQYF	TGTGCCAGTAGTATTGGTACGGGGACCCAGCAGTACTTC
-	-	TRBV10-3	14	TRBJ2-7	CAISEFRGDDEQYF	TGTGCCATCAGTGAGTTCAGGGGGGATGACGAGCAGTACTTC
-	few	TRBV4-1	16	TRBJ1-1	CASSQDVNRLNTEAFF	TGCGCCAGCAGCCAAGATGTCAACAGGTTGAACACTGAAGCTTTCTTT
TRBD1	-	TRBV5-1	17	TRBJ2-2	CASSLVGTGTNTGELFF	TGCGCCAGCAGCTTGGTCGGGACAGGGACCAACACCGGGGAGCTGTTTTTT
TRBD2	once	TRBV9	18	TRBJ2-1	CASSERSSGLAGYNEQFF	TGTGCCAGCAGCGAGCGAAGTTCGGGACTAGCGGGGTACAATGAGCAGTTCTTC
TRBD1	-	TRBV19	15	TRBJ2-6	CASRTGNSGANVLTF	TGTGCCAGTAGGACAGGGAACTCTGGGGCCAACGTCCTGACTTTC
-	-	TRBV30	14	TRBJ2-1	CAWSNLVGGNEQFF	TGTGCCTGGAGTAACCTCGTGGGGGGCAATGAGCAGTTCTTC
-	-	TRBV18	13	TRBJ2-7	CASSPGLSYEQYF	TGTGCCAGCTCACCGGGGCTCTCCTACGAGCAGTACTTC
-	-	TRBV6-5	16	TRBJ1-1	CASSYAGGPWNTEAFF	TGTGCCAGCAGTTACGCTGGGGGGCCCTGGAACACTGAAGCTTTCTTT
TRBD1	-	TRBV14	16	TRBJ1-4	CASSSRTGPTNEKLFF	TGTGCCAGCAGCAGCCGGACAGGGCCTACTAATGAAAAACTGTTTTTT
TRBD2	-	TRBV4-2	15	TRBJ2-5	CASSQVAGRGETQYF	TGTGCCAGCAGCCAAGTAGCGGGGCGGGGGGAGACCCAGTACTTC
-	-	TRBV29-1	12	TRBJ2-5	CSVEAGQETQYF	TGCAGCGTTGAGGCGGGACAAGAGACCCAGTACTTC
TRBD1	-	TRBV18	13	TRBJ1-2	CASSQGDSYGYTF	TGTGCCAGCTCACAGGGGGACAGCTATGGCTACACCTTC
-	-	TRBV5-1	14	TRBJ1-1	CASSSMTGNTEAFF	TGCGCCAGCAGCTCGATGACTGGGAACACTGAAGCTTTCTTT
-	-	TRBV6-5	16	TRBJ2-1	CASSLDPPTSYNEQFF	TGTGCCAGCAGTTTAGACCCGCCCACGAGCTACAATGAGCAGTTCTTC
-	-	TRBV2	15	TRBJ2-1	CASIRDPQLGNEQFF	TGTGCCAGCATACGGGACCCCCAGTTGGGGAATGAGCAGTTCTTC
-	-	TRBV6-1	14	TRBJ1-1	CASSEWVSNTEAFF	TGTGCCAGCAGTGAATGGGTGTCGAACACTGAAGCTTTCTTT
-	few	TRBV9	11	TRBJ1-2	CASSRSLGYTF	TGTGCCAGCTCACGTTCCCTCGGCTACACCTTC
TRBD1	-	TRBV11-2	15	TRBJ2-2	CASSPWTGNTGELFF	TGTGCCAGCAGCCCCTGGACAGGGAACACCGGGGAGCTGTTTTTT
-	few	TRBV7-2	14	TRBJ1-1	CASSWSRTNTEAFF	TGTGCCAGCAGCTGGAGCAGAACGAACACTGAAGCTTTCTTT
-	-	TRBV7-9	12	TRBJ2-7	CASSLGGSEQYF	TGTGCCAGCAGCTTAGGGGGTAGCGAGCAGTACTTC
TRBD2	-	TRBV29-1	16	TRBJ2-3	CSVDDGLAGNTDTQYF	TGCAGCGTTGATGACGGTCTAGCGGGAAACACAGATACGCAGTATTTT
-	-	TRBV7-9	15	TRBJ1-6	CASSQVGLSNSPLHF	TGTGCCAGCAGCCAGGTTGGGCTTAGTAATTCACCCCTCCACTTT
-	few	TRBV19	13	TRBJ1-5	CASTGTPRQPQHF	TGTGCCAGTACGGGGACCCCTCGTCAGCCCCAGCATTTT
TRBD1	-	TRBV6-1	16	TRBJ1-6	CASSEAWDSYNSPLHF	TGTGCCAGCAGTGAAGCGTGGGACAGTTATAATTCACCCCTCCACTTT
TRBD1	-	TRBV30	18	TRBJ2-3	CAWSVTGPGQGYTDTQYF	TGTGCCTGGAGTGTAACGGGGCCGGGACAGGGTTACACAGATACGCAGTATTTT
-	-	TRBV6-5	11	TRBJ1-6	CASTNNSPLHF	TGTGCCAGCACAAATAATTCACCCCTCCACTTT
-	-	TRBV5-1	13	TRBJ2-3	CASSFPRTDTQYF	TGCGCCAGCAGCTTTCCGCGCACAGATACGCAGTATTTT
TRBD1	-	TRBV5-1	16	TRBJ1-4	CASSSGTGGNNEKLFF	TGCGCCAGCAGCTCCGGGACAGGGGGGAATAATGAAAAACTGTTTTTT
TRBD1	-	TRBV5-6	14	TRBJ2-4	CASSLPGQKNIQYF	TGTGCCAGCAGCCTTCCGGGACAGAAAAACATTCAGTACTTC
-	-	TRBV19	11	TRBJ2-1	CASSSYNEQFF	TGTGCCAGCAGCTCCTACAATGAGCAGTTCTTC
-	-	TRBV5-6	14	TRBJ2-1	CASSVAWYYNEQFF	TGTGCCAGCAGCGTGGCGTGGTACTACAATGAGCAGTTCTTC
-	once	TRBV18	12	TRBJ2-7	CASSPEGYEQYF	TGTGCCAGCTCCCCGGAAGGCTACGAGCAGTACTTC
TRBD1	-	TRBV10-2	17	TRBJ1-2	CASSDPGTGFSNYGYTF	TGCGCCAGCAGTGACCCCGGGACAGGATTTTCTAACTATGGCTACACCTTC
-	-	TRBV12-1	16	TRBJ2-7	CASSPQTKPISYEQYF	TGTGCCAGCAGCCCCCAAACGAAACCGATTTCCTACGAGCAGTACTTC
-	once	TRBV6-5	14	TRBJ1-2	CASIQRAGSGGYTF	TGTGCCAGCATTCAGAGGGCAGGGTCGGGAGGCTACACCTTC
-	-	TRBV7-2	13	TRBJ1-1	CASSLTEDTEAFF	TGTGCCAGCAGCTTAACGGAGGACACTGAAGCTTTCTTT
TRBD1	-	TRBV6-1	16	TRBJ1-5	CASSVFGTVSNQPQHF	TGTGCCAGCAGTGTTTTCGGGACAGTGAGCAATCAGCCCCAGCATTTT
-	-	TRBV6-5	13	TRBJ2-1	CASSYSRGWEQFF	TGTGCCAGCAGTTACTCACGGGGGTGGGAGCAGTTCTTC
-	-	TRBV5-4	12	TRBJ1-1	CASSLDLREAFF	TGTGCCAGCAGCTTGGACCTCAGAGAAGCTTTCTTT
-	-	TRBV7-6	16	TRBJ2-1	CASSPPEGDLYNEQFF	TGTGCCAGCAGCCCCCCGGAGGGGGACCTCTACAATGAGCAGTTCTTC
TRBD1	-	TRBV9	17	TRBJ1-1	CASSVGRGGTGDTEAFF	TGTGCCAGCAGCGTAGGGAGAGGGGGGACAGGGGACACTGAAGCTTTCTTT
-	-	TRBV2	15	TRBJ1-1	CASSVGSNLNTEAFF	TGTGCCAGCAGTGTGGGCAGTAACCTGAACACTGAAGCTTTCTTT
TRBD1	-	TRBV5-6	15	TRBJ2-5	CASSSLTGLQETQYF	TGTGCCAGCAGCAGTTTGACAGGGCTCCAAGAGACCCAGTACTTC